This T cell receptor (beta chain) was identified during a study of cytomegalovirus exposure and HLA in healthy donors. Turning to the study itself: There were more than 350 genotyped donors. Of these, 81% fell in the genetic ancestry cluster associated with self-reported Caucasian donors.

CDR1 is SGDLS, CDR2 YYNGEE, per germline. V dropped 0 bases and J dropped 2 bases, with 9 bases sitting between them. This CDR3 has 14 residues. Primers: 60 Vbeta forward and 13 Jbeta reverse. Using immunoSEQ multiplex PCR, the repertoire was profiled, and TCRdb retains in-frame clones only, with some absent. This sample yields approximately 150,000 clones, of which 65% to 80% are seen a single time; roughly 4.2% belongs to the top ten. Whole-study results and caveats: When a later analysis compared HLA-associated TCR beta chains with equally common others, the HLA-associated chains turned out to be more clonally expanded and to have lower generation probabilities.

This clone was recorded a few times. The antigen remains unidentified. The sequenced sample was PBMCs. The clonotype was recovered from a middle-aged man in good health and CMV-seronegative. The J gene is TRBJ2-7, the V gene TRBV9; D remains ambiguous. CDR3 residues: CASSVAPSAYEQYF. CDR3 nucleotide sequence: TGTGCCAGCAGCGTAGCTCCCAGCGCCTACGAGCAGTACTTC.